This TCR beta chain was sequenced during a study of blood T cell repertoires in COVID-19. Study-level information: PBMCs, B-cell-depleted T cells, or T cells provided the cDNA or gDNA that made up the material.

Cohorts were determined from participant-reported clinical history. In the source study's methods: Using reference gene primer amplification, nucleated cell counts were estimated. Libraries were prepared by immunoSEQ multiplex PCR; TCRdb keeps only in-frame clonotypes and omits some of them. Clonal size and the V and J genes are those of that table, whereas D and trimming came from the DNA. The sample shows around 180,000 clones, about 88% of them seen only once. CDR1 and CDR2 (germline): LNHDA, SQIVND (reference sequence). The CDR3 consists of 16 residues. V trimming: 5 bases; J trimming: 5 bases; junction bases outside the gene matches: 10. This clone was observed a single time.

The chain joins TRBV19 to TRBJ1-5, with TRBD1 matching over 9 bases. The receptor was derived from a woman aged 40 to 55 with acute COVID-19. Sequences were obtained from PBMCs or T cells enriched from blood (not recorded which). The CDR3 loop reads CASSDPGQGFHQPQHF. The CDR3 DNA follows: TGTGCCAGTAGTGACCCGGGACAGGGCTTCCATCAGCCCCAGCATTTT.